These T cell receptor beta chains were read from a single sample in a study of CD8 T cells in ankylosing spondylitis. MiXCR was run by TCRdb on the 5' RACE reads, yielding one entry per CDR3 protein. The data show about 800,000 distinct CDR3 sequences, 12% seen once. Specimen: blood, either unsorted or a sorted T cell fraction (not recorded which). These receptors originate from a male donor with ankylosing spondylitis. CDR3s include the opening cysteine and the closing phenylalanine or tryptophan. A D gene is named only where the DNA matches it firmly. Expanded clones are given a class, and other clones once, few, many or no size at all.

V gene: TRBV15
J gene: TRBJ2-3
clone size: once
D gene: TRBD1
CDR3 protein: CATSRYRDRGTDTQYF
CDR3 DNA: TGTGCCACCAGCAGGTACCGGGACAGGGGCACAGATACGCAGTATTTT

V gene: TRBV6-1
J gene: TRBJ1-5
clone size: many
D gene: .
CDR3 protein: CASSGFPPGKYSNQPQHF
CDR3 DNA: TGTGCCAGCAGTGGTTTCCCCCCGGGGAAATATAGCAATCAGCCCCAGCATTTT

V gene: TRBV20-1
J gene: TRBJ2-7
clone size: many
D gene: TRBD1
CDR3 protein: CSARGRGPRDEQYF
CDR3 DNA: TGCAGTGCTAGAGGCAGGGGGCCCCGGGACGAGCAGTACTTC

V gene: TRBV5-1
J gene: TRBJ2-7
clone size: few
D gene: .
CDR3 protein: CASTRGTGTYEQYF
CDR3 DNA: TGCGCCAGCACCCGGGGGACGGGAACCTACGAGCAGTACTTC

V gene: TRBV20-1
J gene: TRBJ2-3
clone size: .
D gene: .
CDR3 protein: CSAGEVRADTQYF
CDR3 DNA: TGCAGTGCTGGGGAAGTTCGGGCAGATACGCAGTATTTT

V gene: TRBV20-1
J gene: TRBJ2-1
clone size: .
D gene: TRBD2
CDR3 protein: CSARDSGGLYNEQFF
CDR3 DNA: TGCAGTGCTAGAGATAGCGGGGGGTTGTACAATGAGCAGTTCTTC

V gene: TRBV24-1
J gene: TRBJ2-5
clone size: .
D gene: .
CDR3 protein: CATSDPLRDGQETQYF
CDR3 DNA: TGTGCCACCAGTGATCCGTTGAGGGACGGCCAAGAGACCCAGTACTTC

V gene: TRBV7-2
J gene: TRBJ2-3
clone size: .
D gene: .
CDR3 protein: CASSVRGGDTQYF
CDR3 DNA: TGTGCCAGCAGCGTCCGGGGAGGTGATACGCAGTATTTT

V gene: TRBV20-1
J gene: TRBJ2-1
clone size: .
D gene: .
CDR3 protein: CSATHLRGNSYNEQFF
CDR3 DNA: TGCAGTGCTACACATCTACGGGGGAATTCCTACAATGAGCAGTTCTTC

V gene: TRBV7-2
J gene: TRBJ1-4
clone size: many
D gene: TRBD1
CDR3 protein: CASSSYRGIGEKLFF
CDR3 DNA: TGTGCCAGCAGCTCCTACAGGGGAATAGGTGAAAAACTGTTTTTT

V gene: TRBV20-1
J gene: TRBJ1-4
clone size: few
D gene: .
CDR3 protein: CSAEPNGGADEKLFF
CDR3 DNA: TGCAGTGCCGAACCTAATGGAGGGGCAGATGAAAAACTGTTTTTT

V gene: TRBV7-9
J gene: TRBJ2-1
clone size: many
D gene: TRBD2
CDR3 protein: CASSLASGGSYNEQFF
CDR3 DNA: TGTGCCAGCAGCTTAGCGTCGGGGGGCTCCTACAATGAGCAGTTCTTC

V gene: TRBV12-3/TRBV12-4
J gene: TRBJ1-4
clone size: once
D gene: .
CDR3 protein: CASNQGYEKLFF
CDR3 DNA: TGTGCCAGCAATCAGGGGTACGAAAAACTGTTTTTT

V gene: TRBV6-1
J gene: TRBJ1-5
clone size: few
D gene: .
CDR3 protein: CASSRSGGPGDQPQHF
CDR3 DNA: TGTGCCAGCAGTCGTTCTGGAGGGCCAGGGGATCAGCCCCAGCATTTT

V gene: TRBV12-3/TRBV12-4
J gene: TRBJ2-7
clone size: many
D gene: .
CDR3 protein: CASSSAWGGEQYF
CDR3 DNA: TGTGCCAGCAGTTCGGCGTGGGGCGGCGAGCAGTACTTC

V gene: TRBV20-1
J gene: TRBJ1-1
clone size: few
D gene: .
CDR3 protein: CSARHSTPNTEAFF
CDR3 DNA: TGCAGTGCTAGACATTCTACACCGAACACTGAAGCTTTCTTT

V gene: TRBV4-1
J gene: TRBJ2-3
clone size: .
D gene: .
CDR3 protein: CASSQDNSLGTDTQYF
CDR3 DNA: TGCGCCAGCAGCCAAGATAACTCACTTGGGACAGATACGCAGTATTTT

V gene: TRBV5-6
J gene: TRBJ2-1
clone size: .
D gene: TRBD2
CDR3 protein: CASSRGGLATNEQFF
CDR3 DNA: TGTGCCAGCAGCCGGGGGGGACTAGCCACCAATGAGCAGTTCTTC

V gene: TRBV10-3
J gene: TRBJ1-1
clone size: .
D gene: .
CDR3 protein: CAINERGEGTEAFF
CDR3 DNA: TGTGCCATCAACGAACGGGGTGAGGGCACTGAAGCTTTCTTT

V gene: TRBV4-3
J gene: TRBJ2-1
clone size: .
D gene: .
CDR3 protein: CASSHPLRRHEQFF
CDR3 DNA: TGCGCCAGCAGCCATCCCCTAAGGAGGCATGAGCAGTTCTTC

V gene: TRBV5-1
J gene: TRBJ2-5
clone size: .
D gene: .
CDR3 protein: CASSFNWGETQYF
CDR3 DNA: TGCGCCAGCAGCTTTAACTGGGGAGAGACCCAGTACTTC

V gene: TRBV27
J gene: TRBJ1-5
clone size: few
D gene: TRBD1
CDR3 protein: CASSRDSRNQPQHF
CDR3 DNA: TGTGCCAGCAGTCGGGACAGTCGAAATCAGCCCCAGCATTTT

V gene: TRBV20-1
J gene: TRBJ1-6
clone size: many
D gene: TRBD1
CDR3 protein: CSARVRGRQGGSPLHF
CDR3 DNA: TGCAGTGCTAGAGTCCGGGGCAGACAGGGAGGGTCACCCCTCCACTTT

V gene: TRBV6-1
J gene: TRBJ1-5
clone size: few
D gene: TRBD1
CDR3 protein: CASSRRDRDQPQHF
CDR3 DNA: TGTGCCAGCAGTCGCCGGGACAGAGATCAGCCCCAGCATTTT

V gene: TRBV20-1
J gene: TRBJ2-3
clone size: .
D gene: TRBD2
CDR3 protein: CSGNGGGTDTQYF
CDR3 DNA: TGCAGTGGGAACGGGGGGGGCACAGATACGCAGTATTTT

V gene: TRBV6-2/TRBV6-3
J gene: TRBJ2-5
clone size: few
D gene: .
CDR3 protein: CASRRGHPRVETQYF
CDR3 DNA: TGTGCCAGCAGACGAGGACACCCGAGGGTAGAGACCCAGTACTTC

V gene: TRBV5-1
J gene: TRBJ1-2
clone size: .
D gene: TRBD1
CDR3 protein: CASSDTGGSYGYTF
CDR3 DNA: TGCGCCAGCAGCGACACAGGGGGGAGCTATGGCTACACCTTC

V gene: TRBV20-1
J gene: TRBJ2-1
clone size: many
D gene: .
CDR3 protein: CSASQGRSEQFF
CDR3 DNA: TGCAGTGCCTCCCAGGGGCGCAGTGAGCAGTTCTTC

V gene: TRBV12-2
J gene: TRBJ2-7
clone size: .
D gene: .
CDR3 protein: CASRSGQGDYEQYF
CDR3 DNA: TGTGCAAGTCGCTCGGGACAGGGGGACTACGAGCAGTACTTC

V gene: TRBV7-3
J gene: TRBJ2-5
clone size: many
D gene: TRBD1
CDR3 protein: CASSFGTGAWETQYF
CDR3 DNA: TGTGCCAGCAGCTTCGGGACAGGGGCATGGGAGACCCAGTACTTC

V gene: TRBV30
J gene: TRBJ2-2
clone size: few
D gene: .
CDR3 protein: CAWSVQQPGELFF
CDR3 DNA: TGTGCCTGGAGTGTACAACAGCCCGGGGAGCTGTTTTTT

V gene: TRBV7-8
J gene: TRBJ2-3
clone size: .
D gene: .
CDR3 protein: CASSSPEGITDTQYF
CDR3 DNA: TGTGCCAGCAGCTCCCCTGAGGGAATCACAGATACGCAGTATTTT

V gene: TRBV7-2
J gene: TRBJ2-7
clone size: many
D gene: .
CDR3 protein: CASSFRLATYEQYF
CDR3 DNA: TGTGCCAGCAGCTTCCGGCTAGCCACGTACGAGCAGTACTTC

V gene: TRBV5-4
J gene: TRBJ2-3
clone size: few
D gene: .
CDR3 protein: CASRAAGAADTQYF
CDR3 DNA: TGTGCCAGCAGGGCGGCGGGGGCGGCAGATACGCAGTATTTT

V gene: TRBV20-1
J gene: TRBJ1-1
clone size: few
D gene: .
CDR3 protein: CSAYNLGQNTEAFF
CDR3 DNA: TGCAGTGCCTACAACCTCGGGCAGAACACTGAAGCTTTCTTT

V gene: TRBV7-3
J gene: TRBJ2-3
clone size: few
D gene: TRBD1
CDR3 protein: CASSFQGSAGGDTQYF
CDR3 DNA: TGTGCCAGCAGCTTCCAGGGCTCGGCAGGGGGAGATACGCAGTATTTT

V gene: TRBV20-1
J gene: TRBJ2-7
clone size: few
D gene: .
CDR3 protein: CSARPTQGPYEQYF
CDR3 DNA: TGCAGTGCTAGGCCGACACAGGGACCCTACGAGCAGTACTTC

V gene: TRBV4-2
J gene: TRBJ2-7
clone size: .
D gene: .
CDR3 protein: CASSQAPGRGYEQYF
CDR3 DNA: TGTGCCAGCAGCCAAGCTCCGGGAAGGGGGTACGAGCAGTACTTC

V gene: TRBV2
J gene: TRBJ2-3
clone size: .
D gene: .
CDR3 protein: CASRRASGTDTQYF
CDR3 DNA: TGTGCCAGCAGAAGGGCAAGCGGCACAGATACGCAGTATTTT

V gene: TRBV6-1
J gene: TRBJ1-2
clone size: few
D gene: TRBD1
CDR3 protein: CASSERTGNYGYTF
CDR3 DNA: TGTGCCAGCAGTGAACGGACAGGGAACTATGGCTACACCTTC

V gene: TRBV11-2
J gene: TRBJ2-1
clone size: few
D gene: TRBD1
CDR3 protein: CASSSGTGAGLGYHEQFF
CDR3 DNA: TGTGCCAGCAGCTCGGGGACAGGGGCGGGTCTCGGGTATCATGAGCAGTTCTTC

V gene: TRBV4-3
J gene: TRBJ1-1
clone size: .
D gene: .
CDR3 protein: CASSQDSVRTGAFF
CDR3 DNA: TGCGCCAGCAGCCAAGATTCAGTGAGGACCGGAGCTTTCTTT

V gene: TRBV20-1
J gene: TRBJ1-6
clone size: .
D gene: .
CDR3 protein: CSANVRPYNSPLHF
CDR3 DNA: TGCAGTGCTAACGTACGGCCCTATAATTCACCCCTCCACTTT

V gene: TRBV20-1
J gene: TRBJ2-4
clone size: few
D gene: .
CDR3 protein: CSAQLAGAKNIQYF
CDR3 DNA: TGCAGTGCCCAACTCGCGGGAGCCAAAAACATTCAGTACTTC

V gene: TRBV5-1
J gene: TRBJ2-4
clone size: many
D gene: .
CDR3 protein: CASSRDGIIAKNIQYF
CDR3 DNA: TGCGCCAGCAGTAGGGACGGTATTATAGCCAAAAACATTCAGTACTTC

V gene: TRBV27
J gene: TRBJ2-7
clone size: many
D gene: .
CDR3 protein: CASRWPGSYEQYF
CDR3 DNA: TGTGCCAGCAGGTGGCCTGGCTCCTACGAGCAGTACTTC

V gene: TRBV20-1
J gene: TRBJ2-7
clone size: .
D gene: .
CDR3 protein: CSASGATYEQYF
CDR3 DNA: TGCAGTGCTAGCGGGGCCACCTACGAGCAGTACTTC

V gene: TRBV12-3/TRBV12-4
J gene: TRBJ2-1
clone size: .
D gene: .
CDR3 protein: CASSQQGFEQFF
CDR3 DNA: TGTGCCAGCAGTCAACAGGGTTTTGAGCAGTTCTTC

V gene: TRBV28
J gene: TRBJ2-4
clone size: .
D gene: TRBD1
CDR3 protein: CASSGVEGQGLLAKNIQYF
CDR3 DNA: TGTGCCAGCAGTGGAGTCGAGGGACAGGGGTTATTAGCCAAAAACATTCAGTACTTC

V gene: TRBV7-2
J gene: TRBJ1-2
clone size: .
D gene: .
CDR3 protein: CASSTSLWGGGYTF
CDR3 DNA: TGTGCCAGCAGTACCAGCCTATGGGGGGGCGGCTACACCTTC